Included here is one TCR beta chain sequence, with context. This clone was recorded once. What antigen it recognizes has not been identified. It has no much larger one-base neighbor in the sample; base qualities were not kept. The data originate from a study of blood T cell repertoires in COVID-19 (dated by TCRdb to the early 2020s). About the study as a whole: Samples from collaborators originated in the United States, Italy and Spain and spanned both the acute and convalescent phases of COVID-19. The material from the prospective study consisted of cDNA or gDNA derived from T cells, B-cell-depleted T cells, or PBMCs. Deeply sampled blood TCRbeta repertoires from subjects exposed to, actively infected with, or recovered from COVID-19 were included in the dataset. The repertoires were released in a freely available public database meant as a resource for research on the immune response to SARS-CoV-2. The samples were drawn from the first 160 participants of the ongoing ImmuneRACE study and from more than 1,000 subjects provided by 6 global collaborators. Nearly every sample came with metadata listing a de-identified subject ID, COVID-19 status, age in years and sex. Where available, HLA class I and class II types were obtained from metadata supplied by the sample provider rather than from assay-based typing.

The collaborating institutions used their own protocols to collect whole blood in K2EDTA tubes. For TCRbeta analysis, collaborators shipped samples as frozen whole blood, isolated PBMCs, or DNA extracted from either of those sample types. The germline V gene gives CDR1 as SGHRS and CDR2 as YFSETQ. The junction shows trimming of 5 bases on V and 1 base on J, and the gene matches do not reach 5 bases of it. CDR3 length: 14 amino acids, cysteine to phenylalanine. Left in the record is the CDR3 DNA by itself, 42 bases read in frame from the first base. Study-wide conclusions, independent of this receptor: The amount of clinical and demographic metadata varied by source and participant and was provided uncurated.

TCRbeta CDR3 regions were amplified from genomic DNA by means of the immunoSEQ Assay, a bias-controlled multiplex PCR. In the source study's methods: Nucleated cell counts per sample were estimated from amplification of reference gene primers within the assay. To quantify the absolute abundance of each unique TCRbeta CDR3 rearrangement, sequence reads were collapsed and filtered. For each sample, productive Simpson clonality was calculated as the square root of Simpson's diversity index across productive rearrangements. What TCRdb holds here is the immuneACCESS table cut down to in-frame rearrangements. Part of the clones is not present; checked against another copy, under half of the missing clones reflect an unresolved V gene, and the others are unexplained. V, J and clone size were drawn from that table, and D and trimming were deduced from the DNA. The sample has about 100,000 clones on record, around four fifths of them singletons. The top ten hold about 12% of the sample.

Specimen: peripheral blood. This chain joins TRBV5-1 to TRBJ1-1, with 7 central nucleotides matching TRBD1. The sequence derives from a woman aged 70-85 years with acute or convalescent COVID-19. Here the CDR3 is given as CASSPGQKNTEAFF. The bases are TGCGCCAGCAGTCCGGGACAGAAGAACACTGAAGCTTTCTTT. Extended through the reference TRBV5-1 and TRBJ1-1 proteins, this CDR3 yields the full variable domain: KAGVTQTPRYLIKTRGQQVTLSCSPISGHRSVSWYQQTPGQGLQFLFEYFSETQRNKGNFPGRFSGRQFSNSRSEMNVSTLELGDSALYLCASSPGQKNTEAFFGQGTRLTVV.